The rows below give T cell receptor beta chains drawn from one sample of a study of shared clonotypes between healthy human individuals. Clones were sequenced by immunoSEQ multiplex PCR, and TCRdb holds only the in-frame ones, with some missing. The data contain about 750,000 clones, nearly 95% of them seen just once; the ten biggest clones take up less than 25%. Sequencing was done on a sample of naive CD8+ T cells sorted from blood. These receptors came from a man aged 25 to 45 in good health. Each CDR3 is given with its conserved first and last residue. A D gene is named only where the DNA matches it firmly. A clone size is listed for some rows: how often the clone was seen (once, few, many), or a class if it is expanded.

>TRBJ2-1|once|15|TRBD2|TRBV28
TGTGCCAGCAGTTTATGGCTAGCGGATTACAATGAGCAGTTCTTC
CASSLWLADYNEQFF
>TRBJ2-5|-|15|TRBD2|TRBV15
TGTGCCACCAGCAGCTCATTAGCGGGAGTGGAGACCCAGTACTTC
CATSSSLAGVETQYF
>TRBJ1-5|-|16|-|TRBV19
TGTGCCAGTAGTATTTCAGGGCCCCAAAACAATCAGCCCCAGCATTTT
CASSISGPQNNQPQHF
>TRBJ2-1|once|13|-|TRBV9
TGTGCCAGCAGCCCAATCTCCTCAAATGAGCAGTTCTTC
CASSPISSNEQFF
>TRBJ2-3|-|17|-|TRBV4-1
TGCGCCAGCAGCTCCCGGTCCAGGGCTACCCCTCAGGGTACGCAGTATTTT
CASSSRSRATPQGTQYF
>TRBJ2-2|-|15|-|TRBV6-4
TGTGCCAGCCGAGACATCCCGCGGTCGACCGGGGAGCTGTTTTTT
CASRDIPRSTGELFF
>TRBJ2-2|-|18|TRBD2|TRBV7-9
TGTGCCAGCTTCCCGGGACTAGCGGGAGGGCCAGGCACCGGGGAGCTGTTTTTT
CASFPGLAGGPGTGELFF
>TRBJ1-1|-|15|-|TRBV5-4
TGTGCCAGCAGCTTGGTCGGGGAGGGGAACACTGAAGCTTTCTTT
CASSLVGEGNTEAFF
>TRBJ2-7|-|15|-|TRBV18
TGTGCCAGCTCACCAGACGACAGTCACTCCTACGAGCAGTACTTC
CASSPDDSHSYEQYF
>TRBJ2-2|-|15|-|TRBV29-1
TGCAGCGTTCGCGGCGGGGAGATCAACACCGGGGAGCTGTTTTTT
CSVRGGEINTGELFF
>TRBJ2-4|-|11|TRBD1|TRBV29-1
TGCAGCGTGACAGGGGAAAACATTCAGTACTTC
CSVTGENIQYF
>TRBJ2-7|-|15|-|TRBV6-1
TGTGCCAGCAGTGAAGGGACGCCGAGCTCCTACGAGCAGTACTTC
CASSEGTPSSYEQYF
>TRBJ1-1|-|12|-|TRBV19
TGTGCCAGTAGTATCGGGAACACTGAAGCTTTCTTT
CASSIGNTEAFF
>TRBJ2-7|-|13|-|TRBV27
TGTGCCAGCAGTCTCCAAGGACCCTACGAGCAGTACTTC
CASSLQGPYEQYF
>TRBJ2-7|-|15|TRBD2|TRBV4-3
TGCGCCAGCAGCCAAGGACTAGCGGGAACCTACGAGCAGTACTTC
CASSQGLAGTYEQYF
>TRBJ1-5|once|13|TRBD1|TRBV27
TGTGCCAGCAGTTTAACAGGGGGACAGCCCCAGCATTTT
CASSLTGGQPQHF
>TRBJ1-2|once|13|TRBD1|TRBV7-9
TGTGCCAGCACGCTGGGACAGAACTATGGCTACACCTTC
CASTLGQNYGYTF
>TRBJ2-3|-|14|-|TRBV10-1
TGCGCCAGCAGTGACGGCAGGGTGGCAGATACGCAGTATTTT
CASSDGRVADTQYF
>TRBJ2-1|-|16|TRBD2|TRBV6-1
TGTGCCAGCAGTGAAGCGGTTTGGACTAGCGGGACTGAGCAGTTCTTC
CASSEAVWTSGTEQFF
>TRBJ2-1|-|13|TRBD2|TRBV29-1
TGCAGCGCCGGGACTAGCGGGAGCAATGAGCAGTTCTTC
CSAGTSGSNEQFF